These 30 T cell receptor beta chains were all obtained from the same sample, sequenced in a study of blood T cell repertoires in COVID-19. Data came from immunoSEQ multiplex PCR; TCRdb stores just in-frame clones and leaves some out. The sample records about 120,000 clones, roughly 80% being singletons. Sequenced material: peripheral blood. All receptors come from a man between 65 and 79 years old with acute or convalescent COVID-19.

DNA for the CDR3: TGCGCCAGCAGCCTCGGACTCTCCTACGAGCAGTACTTC. Its protein product is CASSLGLSYEQYF. The V gene is TRBV4-1, the J gene TRBJ2-7; maybe TRBD2 (5 bases). Germline CDR1 is MGHRA and CDR2 is YSYEKL. Between the trimmed V and J ends, which lost 4 bases and 0 bases, there was a span of 7 bases. The CDR3 sequence is 13 residues long.

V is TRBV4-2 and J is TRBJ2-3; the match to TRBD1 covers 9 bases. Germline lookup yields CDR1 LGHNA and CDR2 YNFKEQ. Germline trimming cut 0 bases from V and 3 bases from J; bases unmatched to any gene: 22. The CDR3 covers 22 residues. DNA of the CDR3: TGTGCCAGCAGCCAAGACCCGGACAGGGGACTTGGGGGAAGATCTAGAACAGATACGCAGTATTTT. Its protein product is CASSQDPDRGLGGRSRTDTQYF.

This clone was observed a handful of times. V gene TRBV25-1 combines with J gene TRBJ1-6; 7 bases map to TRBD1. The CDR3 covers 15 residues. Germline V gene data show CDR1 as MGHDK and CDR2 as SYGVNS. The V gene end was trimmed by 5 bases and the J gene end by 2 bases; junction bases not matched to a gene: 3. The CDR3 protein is CASSHGTAYNSPLHF. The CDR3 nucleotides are TGTGCCAGCAGTCACGGGACAGCCTATAATTCACCCCTCCACTTT.

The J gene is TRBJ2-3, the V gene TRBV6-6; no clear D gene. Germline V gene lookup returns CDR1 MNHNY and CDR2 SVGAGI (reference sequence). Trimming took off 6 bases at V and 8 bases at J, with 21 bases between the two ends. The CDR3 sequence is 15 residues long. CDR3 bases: TGTGCCAGCAGCCCCGCCGAGTTCGGGTCGGTTACGCAGTATTTT. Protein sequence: CASSPAEFGSVTQYF.

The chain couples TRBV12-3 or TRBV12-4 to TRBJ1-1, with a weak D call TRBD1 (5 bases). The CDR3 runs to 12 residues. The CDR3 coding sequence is TGTGCTTCTACTCGGGCAGGGACTGAAGCTTTCTTT. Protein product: CASTRAGTEAFF.

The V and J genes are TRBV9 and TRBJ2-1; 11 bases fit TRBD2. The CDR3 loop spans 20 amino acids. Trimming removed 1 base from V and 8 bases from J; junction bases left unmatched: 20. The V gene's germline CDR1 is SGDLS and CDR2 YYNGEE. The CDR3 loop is CASSVRPSNLLAGVRDEQFF. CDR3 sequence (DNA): TGTGCCAGCAGCGTAAGACCGTCTAATCTACTAGCGGGAGTACGGGATGAGCAGTTCTTC.

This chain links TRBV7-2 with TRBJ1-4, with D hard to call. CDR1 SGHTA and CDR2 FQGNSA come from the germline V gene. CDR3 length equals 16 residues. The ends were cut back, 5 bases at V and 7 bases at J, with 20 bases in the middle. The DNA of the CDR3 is TGTGCCAGCAGCCCCCTCGGTCGGGGAGGTCGTGAAAAACTGTTTTTT. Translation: CASSPLGRGGREKLFF.

CDR3 amino acids: CASSLVQGAYNEQFF. Here the CDR3 DNA reads TGTGCCAGCAGCTTAGTACAGGGGGCCTACAATGAGCAGTTCTTC. The chain is built from TRBV7-9 and TRBJ2-1; TRBD1 agrees at 8 bases. The CDR3 has 15 residues. Germline V gene lookup returns CDR1 SEHNR and CDR2 FQNEAQ (reference sequence). After removal of 1 base from V and 2 bases from J, the junction contained 1 base not matched to a gene.

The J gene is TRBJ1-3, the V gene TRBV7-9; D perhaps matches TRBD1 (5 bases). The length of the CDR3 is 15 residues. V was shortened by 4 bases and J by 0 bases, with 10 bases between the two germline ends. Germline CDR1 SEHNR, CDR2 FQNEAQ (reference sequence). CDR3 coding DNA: TGTGCCAGCAGCTCACAGGCGAACTCTGGAAACACCATATATTTT. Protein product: CASSSQANSGNTIYF.

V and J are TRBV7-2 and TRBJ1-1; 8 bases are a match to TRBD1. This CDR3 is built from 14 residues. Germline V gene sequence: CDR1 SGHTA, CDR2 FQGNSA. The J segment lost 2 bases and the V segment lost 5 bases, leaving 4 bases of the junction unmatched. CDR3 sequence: CASSIGQGNTEAFF. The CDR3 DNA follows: TGTGCCAGCAGCATTGGACAGGGAAACACTGAAGCTTTCTTT. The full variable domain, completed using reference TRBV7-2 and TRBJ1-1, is GAGVSQSPSNKVTEKGKDVELRCDPISGHTALYWYRQSLGQGLEFLIYFQGNSAPDKSGLPSDRFSAERTGGSVSTLTIQRTQQEDSAVYLCASSIGQGNTEAFFGQGTRLTVV.

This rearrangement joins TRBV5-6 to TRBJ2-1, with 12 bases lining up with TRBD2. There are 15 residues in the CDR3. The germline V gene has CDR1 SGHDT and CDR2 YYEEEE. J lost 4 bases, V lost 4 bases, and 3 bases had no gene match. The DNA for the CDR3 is TGTGCCAGCAGCAGAACTAGCGGGGGGTACAATGAGCAGTTCTTC. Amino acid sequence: CASSRTSGGYNEQFF.

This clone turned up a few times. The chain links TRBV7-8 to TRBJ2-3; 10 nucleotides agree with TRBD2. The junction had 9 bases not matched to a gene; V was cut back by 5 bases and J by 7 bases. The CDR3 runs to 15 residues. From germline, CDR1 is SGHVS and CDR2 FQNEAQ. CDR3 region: CASSAGLASGNTQYF. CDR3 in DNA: TGTGCCAGCAGCGCGGGACTAGCGAGCGGAAATACGCAGTATTTT. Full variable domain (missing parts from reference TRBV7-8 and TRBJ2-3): GAGVSQSPRYKVAKRGQDVALRCDPISGHVSLFWYQQALGQGPEFLTYFQNEAQLDKSGLPSDRFFAERPEGSVSTLKIQRTQQEDSAVYLCASSAGLASGNTQYFGPGTRLTVL.

The CDR3 loop reads CASSVGTVTSGETQYF. In DNA, the CDR3 is TGTGCCAGCAGCGTAGGGACAGTCACCTCGGGAGAGACCCAGTACTTC. V and J are TRBV9 and TRBJ2-5; a weak D match, TRBD1 (6 bases). Trimming shortened V by 0 bases and J by 4 bases, and 16 bases separated the two germline ends. The CDR3 has 16 residues. The germline gives CDR1 SGDLS, CDR2 YYNGEE.

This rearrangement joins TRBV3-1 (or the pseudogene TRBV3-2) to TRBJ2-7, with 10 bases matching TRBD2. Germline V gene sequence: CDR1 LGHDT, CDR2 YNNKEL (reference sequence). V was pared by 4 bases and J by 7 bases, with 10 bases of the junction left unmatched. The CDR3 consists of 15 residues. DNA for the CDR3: TGTGCCAGCAGCCCCAGCGGGAGGGATCATTGGGAGCAGTACTTC. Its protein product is CASSPSGRDHWEQYF.

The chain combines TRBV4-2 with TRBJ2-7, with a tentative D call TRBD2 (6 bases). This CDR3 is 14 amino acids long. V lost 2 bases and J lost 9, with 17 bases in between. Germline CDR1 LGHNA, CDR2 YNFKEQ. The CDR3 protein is CASSQTSYPSGQYF. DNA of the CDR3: TGTGCCAGCAGCCAAACTAGCTACCCAAGCGGGCAGTACTTC.

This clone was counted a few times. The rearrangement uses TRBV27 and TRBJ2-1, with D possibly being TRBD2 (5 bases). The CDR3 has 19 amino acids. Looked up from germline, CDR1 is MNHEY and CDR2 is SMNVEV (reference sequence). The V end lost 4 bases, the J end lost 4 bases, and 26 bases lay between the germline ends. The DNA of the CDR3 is TGTGCCAGCAGTTCAGAGGGAGACACACCTCCACGGGCATACAATGAGCAGTTCTTC. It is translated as CASSSEGDTPPRAYNEQFF.

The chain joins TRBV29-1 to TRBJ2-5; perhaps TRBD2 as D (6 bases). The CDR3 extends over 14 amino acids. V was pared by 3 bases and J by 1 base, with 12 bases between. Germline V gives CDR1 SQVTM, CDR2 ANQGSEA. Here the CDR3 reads CSVELLALQETQYF. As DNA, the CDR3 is TGCAGCGTTGAGTTACTAGCCCTCCAAGAGACCCAGTACTTC.

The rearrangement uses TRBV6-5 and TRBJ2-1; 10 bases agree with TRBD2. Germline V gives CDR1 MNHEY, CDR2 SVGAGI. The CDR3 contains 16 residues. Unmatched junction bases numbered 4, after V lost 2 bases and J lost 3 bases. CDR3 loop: CASSYRASGGYNEQFF. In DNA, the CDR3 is TGTGCCAGCAGTTACCGGGCTAGCGGGGGCTACAATGAGCAGTTCTTC.

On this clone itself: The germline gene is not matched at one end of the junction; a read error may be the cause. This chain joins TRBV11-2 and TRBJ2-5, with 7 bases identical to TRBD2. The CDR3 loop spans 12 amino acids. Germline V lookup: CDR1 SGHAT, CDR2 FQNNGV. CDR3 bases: TGTGCCAGCAGCTTACCACCGGGACTAACCCACTTC. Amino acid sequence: CASSLPPGLTHF.

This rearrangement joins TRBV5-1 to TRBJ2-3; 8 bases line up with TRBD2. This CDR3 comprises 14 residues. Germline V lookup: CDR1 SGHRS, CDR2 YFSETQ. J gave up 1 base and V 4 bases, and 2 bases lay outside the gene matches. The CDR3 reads CASSQTSGTDTQYF. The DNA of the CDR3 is TGCGCCAGCAGCCAGACTAGCGGCACAGATACGCAGTATTTT. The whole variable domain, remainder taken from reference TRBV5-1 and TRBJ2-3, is KAGVTQTPRYLIKTRGQQVTLSCSPISGHRSVSWYQQTPGQGLQFLFEYFSETQRNKGNFPGRFSGRQFSNSRSEMNVSTLELGDSALYLCASSQTSGTDTQYFGPGTRLTVL.

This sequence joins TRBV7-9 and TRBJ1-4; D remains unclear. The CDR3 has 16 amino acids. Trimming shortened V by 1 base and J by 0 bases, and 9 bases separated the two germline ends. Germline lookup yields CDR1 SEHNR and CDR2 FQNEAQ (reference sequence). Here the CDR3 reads CASSLGEKATNEKLFF. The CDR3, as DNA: TGTGCCAGCAGCTTAGGGGAGAAGGCAACTAATGAAAAACTGTTTTTT.

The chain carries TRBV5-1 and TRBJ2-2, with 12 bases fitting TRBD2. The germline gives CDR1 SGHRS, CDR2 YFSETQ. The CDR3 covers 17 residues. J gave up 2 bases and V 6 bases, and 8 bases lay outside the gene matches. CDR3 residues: CASTRLAGGHNTGELFF. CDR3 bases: TGCGCCAGCACCCGCCTAGCGGGGGGGCATAACACCGGGGAGCTGTTTTTT.

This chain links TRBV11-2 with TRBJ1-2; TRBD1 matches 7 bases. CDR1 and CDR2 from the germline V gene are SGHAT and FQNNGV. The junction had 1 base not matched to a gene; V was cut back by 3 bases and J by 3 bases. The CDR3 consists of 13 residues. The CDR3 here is CASSFGTDYGYTF. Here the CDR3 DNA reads TGTGCCAGCAGCTTTGGGACAGACTATGGCTACACCTTC. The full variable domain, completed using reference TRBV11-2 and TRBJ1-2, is EAGVAQSPRYKIIEKRQSVAFWCNPISGHATLYWYQQILGQGPKLLIQFQNNGVVDDSQLPKDRFSAERLKGVDSTLKIQPAKLEDSAVYLCASSFGTDYGYTFGSGTRLTVV.

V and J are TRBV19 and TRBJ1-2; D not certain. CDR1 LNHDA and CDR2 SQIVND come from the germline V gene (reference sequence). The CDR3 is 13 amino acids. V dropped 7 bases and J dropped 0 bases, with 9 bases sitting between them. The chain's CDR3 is CASNPSANYGYTF. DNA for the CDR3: TGTGCCAGTAATCCGTCTGCTAACTATGGCTACACCTTC.

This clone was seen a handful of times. The CDR3 region has the DNA TGTGCCAGCAGACGACAGGGTAGGGGCACTGAAGCTTTCTTT. The encoded protein is CASRRQGRGTEAFF. The rearrangement joins TRBV6-5 to TRBJ1-1, with 7 bases lining up with TRBD1. The CDR3 has 14 amino acids. The V gene end was trimmed by 6 bases and the J gene end by 4 bases; junction bases not matched to a gene: 8. CDR1 and CDR2 (germline): MNHEY, SVGAGI.

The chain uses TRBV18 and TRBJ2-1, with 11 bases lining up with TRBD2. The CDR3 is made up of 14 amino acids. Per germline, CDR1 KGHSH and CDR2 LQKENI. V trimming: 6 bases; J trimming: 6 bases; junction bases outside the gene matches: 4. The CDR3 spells CASSSGRAGNEQFF. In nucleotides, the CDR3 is TGTGCCAGCTCTAGCGGGAGGGCGGGCAATGAGCAGTTCTTC.

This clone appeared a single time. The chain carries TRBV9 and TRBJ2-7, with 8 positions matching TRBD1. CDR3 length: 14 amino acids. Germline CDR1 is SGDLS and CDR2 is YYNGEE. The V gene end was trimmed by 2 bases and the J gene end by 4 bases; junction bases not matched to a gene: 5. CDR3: CASSVGQGTYEQYF. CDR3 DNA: TGTGCCAGCAGCGTCGGACAGGGCACTTACGAGCAGTACTTC.

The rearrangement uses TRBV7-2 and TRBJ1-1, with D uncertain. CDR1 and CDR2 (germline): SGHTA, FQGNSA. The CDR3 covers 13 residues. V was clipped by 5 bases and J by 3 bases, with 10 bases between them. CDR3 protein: CASSRLAYTEAFF. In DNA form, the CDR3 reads TGTGCCAGCAGCCGCCTAGCCTACACTGAAGCTTTCTTT.

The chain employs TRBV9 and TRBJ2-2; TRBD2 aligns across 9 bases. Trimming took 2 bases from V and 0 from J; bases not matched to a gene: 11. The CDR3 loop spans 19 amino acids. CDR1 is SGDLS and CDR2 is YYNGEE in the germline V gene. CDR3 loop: CASSVRDLASGTNTGELFF. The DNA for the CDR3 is TGTGCCAGCAGCGTGAGAGATTTGGCTAGCGGGACGAACACCGGGGAGCTGTTTTTT.

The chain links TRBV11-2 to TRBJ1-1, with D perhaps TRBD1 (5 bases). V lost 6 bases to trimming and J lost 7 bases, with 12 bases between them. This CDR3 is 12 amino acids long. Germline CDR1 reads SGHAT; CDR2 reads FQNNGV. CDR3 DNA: TGTGCCAGCAGGGCGGAGGGGCGTGAAGCTTTCTTT. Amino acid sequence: CASRAEGREAFF. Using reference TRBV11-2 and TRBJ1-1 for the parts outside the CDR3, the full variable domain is EAGVAQSPRYKIIEKRQSVAFWCNPISGHATLYWYQQILGQGPKLLIQFQNNGVVDDSQLPKDRFSAERLKGVDSTLKIQPAKLEDSAVYLCASRAEGREAFFGQGTRLTVV.